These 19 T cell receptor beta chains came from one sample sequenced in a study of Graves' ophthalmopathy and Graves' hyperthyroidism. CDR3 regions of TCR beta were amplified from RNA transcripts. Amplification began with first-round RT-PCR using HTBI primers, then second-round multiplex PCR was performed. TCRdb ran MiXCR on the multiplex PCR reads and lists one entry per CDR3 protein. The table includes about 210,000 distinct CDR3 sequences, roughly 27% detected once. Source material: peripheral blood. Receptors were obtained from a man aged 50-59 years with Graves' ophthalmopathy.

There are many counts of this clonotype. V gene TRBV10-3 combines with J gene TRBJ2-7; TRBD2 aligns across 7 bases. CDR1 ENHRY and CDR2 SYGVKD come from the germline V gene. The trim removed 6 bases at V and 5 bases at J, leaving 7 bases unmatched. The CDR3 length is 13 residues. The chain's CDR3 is CAISRRGGDEQYF. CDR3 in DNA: TGTGCCATCAGCAGACGTGGGGGGGACGAGCAGTACTTC.

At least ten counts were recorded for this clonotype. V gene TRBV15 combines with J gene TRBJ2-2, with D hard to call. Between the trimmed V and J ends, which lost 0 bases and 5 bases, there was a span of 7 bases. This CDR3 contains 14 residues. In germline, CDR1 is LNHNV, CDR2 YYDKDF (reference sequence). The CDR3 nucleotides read TGTGCCACCAGCAGAGAAAAGTGGACCGGGGAGCTGTTTTTT. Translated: CATSREKWTGELFF.

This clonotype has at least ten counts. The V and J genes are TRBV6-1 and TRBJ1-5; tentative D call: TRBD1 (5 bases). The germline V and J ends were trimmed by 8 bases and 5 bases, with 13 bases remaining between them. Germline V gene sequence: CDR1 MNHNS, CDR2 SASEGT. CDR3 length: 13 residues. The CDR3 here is CASDSLGYQPQHF. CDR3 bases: TGTGCCAGCGACAGTCTAGGGTATCAGCCCCAGCATTTT.

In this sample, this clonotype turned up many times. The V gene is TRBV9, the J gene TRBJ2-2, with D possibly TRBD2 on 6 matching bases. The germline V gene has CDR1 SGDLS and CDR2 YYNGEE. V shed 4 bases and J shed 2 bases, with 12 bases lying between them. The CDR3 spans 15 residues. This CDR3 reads CASSPWTTNTGELFF. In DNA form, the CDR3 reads TGTGCCAGCAGCCCCTGGACTACAAACACCGGGGAGCTGTTTTTT. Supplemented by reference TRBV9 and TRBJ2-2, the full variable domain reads DSGVTQTPKHLITATGQRVTLRCSPRSGDLSVYWYQQSLDQGLQFLIQYYNGEERAKGNILERFSAQQFPDLHSELNLSSLELGDSALYFCASSPWTTNTGELFFGEGSRLTVL.

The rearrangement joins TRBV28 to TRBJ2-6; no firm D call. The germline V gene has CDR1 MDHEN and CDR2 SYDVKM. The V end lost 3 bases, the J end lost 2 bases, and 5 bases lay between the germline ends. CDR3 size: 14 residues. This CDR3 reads CASSFGTGANVLTF. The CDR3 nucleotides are TGTGCCAGCAGTTTTGGTACTGGGGCCAACGTCCTGACTTTC. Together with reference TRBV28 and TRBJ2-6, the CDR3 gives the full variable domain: DVKVTQSSRYLVKRTGEKVFLECVQDMDHENMFWYRQDPGLGLRLIYFSYDVKMKEKGDIPEGYSVSREKKERFSLILESASTNQTSMYLCASSFGTGANVLTFGAGSRLTVL.

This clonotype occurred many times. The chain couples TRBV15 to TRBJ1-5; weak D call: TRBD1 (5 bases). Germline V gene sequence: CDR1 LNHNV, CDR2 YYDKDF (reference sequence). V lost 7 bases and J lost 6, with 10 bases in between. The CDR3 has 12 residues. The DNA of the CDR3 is TGTGCCACCACAAGCGGGGGTCAGCCCCAGCATTTT. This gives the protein CATTSGGQPQHF.

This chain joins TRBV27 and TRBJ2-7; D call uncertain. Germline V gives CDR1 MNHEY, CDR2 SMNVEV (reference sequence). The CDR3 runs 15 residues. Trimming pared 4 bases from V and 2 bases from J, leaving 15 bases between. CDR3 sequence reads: CASSYRVDGPYEQYF. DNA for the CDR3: TGTGCCAGCAGTTACCGGGTAGACGGACCCTACGAGCAGTACTTC.

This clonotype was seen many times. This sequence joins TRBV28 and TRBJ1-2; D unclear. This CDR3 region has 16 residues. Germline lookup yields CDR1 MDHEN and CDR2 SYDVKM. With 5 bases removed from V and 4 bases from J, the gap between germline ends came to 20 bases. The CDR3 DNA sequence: TGTGCCAGCAGTCCCTCCATAAGGGATTCCTTCTATGGCTACACCTTC. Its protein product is CASSPSIRDSFYGYTF.

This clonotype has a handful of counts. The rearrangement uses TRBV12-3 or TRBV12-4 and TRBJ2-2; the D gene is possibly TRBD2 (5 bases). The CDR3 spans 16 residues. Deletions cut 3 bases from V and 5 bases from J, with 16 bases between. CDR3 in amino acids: CASSLFLGLRTGELFF. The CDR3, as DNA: TGTGCCAGCAGTTTGTTTCTAGGACTTCGGACCGGGGAGCTGTTTTTT.

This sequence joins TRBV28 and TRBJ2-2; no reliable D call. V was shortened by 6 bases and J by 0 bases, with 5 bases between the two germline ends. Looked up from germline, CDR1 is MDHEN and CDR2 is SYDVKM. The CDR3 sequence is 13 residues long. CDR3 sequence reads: CASRASNTGELFF. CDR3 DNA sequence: TGTGCCAGCAGGGCTTCGAACACCGGGGAGCTGTTTTTT. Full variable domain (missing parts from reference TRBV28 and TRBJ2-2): DVKVTQSSRYLVKRTGEKVFLECVQDMDHENMFWYRQDPGLGLRLIYFSYDVKMKEKGDIPEGYSVSREKKERFSLILESASTNQTSMYLCASRASNTGELFFGEGSRLTVL.

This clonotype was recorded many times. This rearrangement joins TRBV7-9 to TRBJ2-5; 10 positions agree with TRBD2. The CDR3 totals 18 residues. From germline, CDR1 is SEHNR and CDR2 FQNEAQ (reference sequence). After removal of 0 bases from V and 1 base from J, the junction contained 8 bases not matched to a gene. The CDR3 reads CASSLAASGRGIQETQYF. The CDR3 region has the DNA TGTGCCAGCAGCTTAGCCGCCAGCGGGAGGGGGATCCAAGAGACCCAGTACTTC.

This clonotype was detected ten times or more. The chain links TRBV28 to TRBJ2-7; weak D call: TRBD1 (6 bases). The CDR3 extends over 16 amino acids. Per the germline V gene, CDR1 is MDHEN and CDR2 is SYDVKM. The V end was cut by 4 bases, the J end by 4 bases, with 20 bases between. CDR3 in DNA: TGTGCCAGCAGTTCCCAGACCGACAGGAGTTTTTACGAGCAGTACTTC. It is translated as CASSSQTDRSFYEQYF.

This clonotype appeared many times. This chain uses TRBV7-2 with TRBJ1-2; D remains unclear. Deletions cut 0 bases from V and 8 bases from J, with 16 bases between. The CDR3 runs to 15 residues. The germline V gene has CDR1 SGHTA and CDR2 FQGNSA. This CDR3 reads CASSLANLLPQGYTF. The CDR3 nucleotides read TGTGCCAGCAGCTTAGCTAACCTTCTCCCGCAGGGCTACACCTTC.

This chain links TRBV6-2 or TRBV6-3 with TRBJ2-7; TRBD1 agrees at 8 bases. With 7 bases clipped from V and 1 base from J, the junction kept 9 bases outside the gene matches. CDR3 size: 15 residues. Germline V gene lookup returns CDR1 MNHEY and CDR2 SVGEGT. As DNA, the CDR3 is TGTGCCAGCACTGCGGACAGGGCCAGTTCCTACGAGCAGTACTTC. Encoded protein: CASTADRASSYEQYF.

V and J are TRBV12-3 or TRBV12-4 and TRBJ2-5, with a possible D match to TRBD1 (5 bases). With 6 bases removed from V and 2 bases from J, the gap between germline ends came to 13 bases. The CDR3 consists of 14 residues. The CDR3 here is CASRNRLGQETQYF. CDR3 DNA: TGTGCCAGCAGGAACAGGCTTGGGCAAGAGACCCAGTACTTC.

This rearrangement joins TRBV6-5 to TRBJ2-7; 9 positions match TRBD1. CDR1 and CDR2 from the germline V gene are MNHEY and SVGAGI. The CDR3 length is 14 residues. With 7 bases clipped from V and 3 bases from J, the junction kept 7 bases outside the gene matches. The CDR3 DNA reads TGTGCCAGCACCTACTGGGGACAGGGCTACGAGCAGTACTTC. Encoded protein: CASTYWGQGYEQYF.

CDR3 nucleotide sequence: TGTGCCAGCAGTTTAGAAGGGACAGGGGCGTCAAGGGAGCAGTACTTC. The encoded protein is CASSLEGTGASREQYF. V gene TRBV28 combines with J gene TRBJ2-7; the match to TRBD1 covers 10 bases. The CDR3 contains 16 residues. CDR1 is MDHEN and CDR2 is SYDVKM in the germline V gene. V dropped 2 bases and J dropped 7; count of bases not matched to a gene: 11.

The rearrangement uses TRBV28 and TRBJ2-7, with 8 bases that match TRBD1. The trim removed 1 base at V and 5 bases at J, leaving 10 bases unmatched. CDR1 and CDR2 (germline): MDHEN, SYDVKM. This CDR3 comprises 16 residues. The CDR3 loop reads CASSLFQGALPHEQYF. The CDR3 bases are TGTGCCAGCAGTTTATTTCAGGGGGCGCTTCCCCACGAGCAGTACTTC.

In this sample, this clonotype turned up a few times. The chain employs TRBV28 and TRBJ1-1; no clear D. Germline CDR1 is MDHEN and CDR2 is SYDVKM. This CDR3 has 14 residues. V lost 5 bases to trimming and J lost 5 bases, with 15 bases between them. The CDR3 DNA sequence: TGTGCCAGCAGTACACACTTTCGGAGGACTGAAGCTTTCTTT. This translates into CASSTHFRRTEAFF.